The 22 T cell receptor beta chains reported below all come from one sample, sequenced in a study of T-cell reconstitution after alpha-beta-depleted transplantation in children. Preparation of the TCRbeta library involved a method that used unique molecular identifiers. TCRdb reanalysed the PCR reads using MiXCR and keeps one entry per CDR3 protein. Among 300,000 or so distinct CDR3 sequences listed, 9.5% to 10% were seen once. The specimen comprised PBMCs from the stem cell graft donor, sampled from the stem cell graft. The receptors were sampled from a human donor who donated a stem cell graft to a child with SCID.

This clonotype appeared a few times. For the CDR3, the DNA is TGTGCCAGCTCCCTCACGGGACAGGGTTATGAAAAACTGTTTTTT. Amino acids: CASSLTGQGYEKLFF. The J gene is TRBJ1-4, the V gene TRBV2, with TRBD1 identical over 9 bases. J was trimmed by 6 bases and V by 8 bases; bases with no gene match: 10. CDR1 and CDR2 (germline): SNHLY, FYNNEI. The CDR3 runs to 15 residues.

This clonotype was counted at least ten times. V and J are TRBV6-1 and TRBJ2-7; no definite D call. Trimming removed 3 bases from V and 4 bases from J, with 4 bases in between. This CDR3 comprises 11 residues. CDR1 and CDR2 (germline): MNHNS, SASEGT. The CDR3 bases are TGTGCCAGCAGTGACGCTTACGAGCAGTACTTC. It encodes CASSDAYEQYF.

This clonotype turned up a few times. DNA for the CDR3: TGCGCCAGCAGCCAATACCCTTTGGGCAATGAGCAGTTCTTC. This codes for CASSQYPLGNEQFF. The chain employs TRBV4-1 and TRBJ2-1; D not resolved. CDR1 and CDR2 from the germline V gene are MGHRA and YSYEKL. Deletions cut 2 bases from V and 6 bases from J, with 11 bases between. CDR3 size: 14 residues.

The rearrangement links TRBV11-2 to TRBJ2-1; TRBD1 agrees at 11 bases. Germline V gives CDR1 SGHAT, CDR2 FQNNGV. The CDR3 consists of 15 residues. J lost 6 bases, V lost 6 bases, and 7 bases had no gene match. In DNA form, the CDR3 reads TGTGCCAGCAGTACCGGACAGGGGGCTTGCAATGAGCAGTTCTTC. It translates to CASSTGQGACNEQFF.

As regards this clonotype: This may come from a read error, since a much larger clone is one base off. V is TRBV5-1 and J is TRBJ2-2; 9 bases agree with TRBD2. The CDR3 is 16 amino acids. With V trimmed by 0 bases and J by 3 bases, 3 bases remained unmatched. Germline lookup yields CDR1 SGHRS and CDR2 YFSETQ. The CDR3, as DNA: TGCGCCAGCAGCTTGGTGACTAGCGGATACACCGGGGAGCTGTTTTTT. It encodes CASSLVTSGYTGELFF.

This clonotype was counted at least ten times. The V call is TRBV7-2, the J call TRBJ2-7, with D possibly matching TRBD2 (6 bases). The germline gives CDR1 SGHTA, CDR2 FQGNSA. V was cut by 4 bases and J by 0 bases, with 13 bases left in between. The CDR3 has 15 residues. The CDR3 loop reads CASSSDGGSSYEQYF. CDR3 sequence (DNA): TGTGCCAGCAGCTCAGACGGGGGTAGCTCCTACGAGCAGTACTTC.

In this sample, this clonotype turned up a few times. At one end the junction does not follow the germline gene, possibly because of a read error. This chain links TRBV15 with TRBJ1-1; 8 positions agree with TRBD1. The CDR3 contains 15 residues. CDR1 and CDR2 from the germline V gene are LNHNV and YYDKDF (reference sequence). This CDR3 reads CATSRTGRRNTEAFF. CDR3 in DNA: TGTGCCACCAGCCGGACAGGGCGTAGGAACACTGAAGCCTTCTTT. The full variable domain, in which reference TRBV15 and TRBJ1-1 provide the parts outside the CDR3, is DAMVIQNPRYQVTQFGKPVTLSCSQTLNHNVMYWYQQKSSQAPKLLFHYYDKDFNNEADTPDNFQSRRPNTSFCFLDIRSPGLGDTAMYLCATSRTGRRNTEAFFGQGTRLTVV.

This clonotype was observed a handful of times. This chain uses TRBV5-1 with TRBJ2-1; D may match TRBD1 or TRBD2 (5 bases each). CDR1 is SGHRS and CDR2 is YFSETQ in the germline V gene. The germline V and J ends were trimmed by 0 bases and 6 bases, with 13 bases remaining between them. The CDR3 has 15 residues. This CDR3 is CASSLAGPTSNEQFF. The CDR3, as DNA: TGCGCCAGCAGCTTGGCGGGACCGACTTCCAATGAGCAGTTCTTC. The entire variable domain, with the rest obtained from reference TRBV5-1 and TRBJ2-1, is as follows: KAGVTQTPRYLIKTRGQQVTLSCSPISGHRSVSWYQQTPGQGLQFLFEYFSETQRNKGNFPGRFSGRQFSNSRSEMNVSTLELGDSALYLCASSLAGPTSNEQFFGPGTRLTVL.

This clonotype has at least ten counts. V and J are TRBV4-1 and TRBJ2-1, with 11 bases identical to TRBD2. Germline assignment: CDR1 MGHRA and CDR2 YSYEKL. Trimming at V came to 4 bases and at J to 4 bases, leaving 3 bases not matched to a gene. The CDR3 covers 15 residues. For the CDR3, the DNA is TGCGCCAGCAGCCTTAGCGGGGGGGTTTACAATGAGCAGTTCTTC. Amino acid sequence: CASSLSGGVYNEQFF.

The chain has TRBV10-3 and TRBJ2-3, with 9 bases fitting TRBD1. Per the germline V gene, CDR1 is ENHRY and CDR2 is SYGVKD. CDR3 length equals 15 residues. V gave up 5 bases and J gave up 6 bases; unmatched junction bases: 9. The CDR3 DNA reads as TGTGCCATCAGTTACGACAGGGGGGATTCTGATACGCAGTATTTT. Its protein product is CAISYDRGDSDTQYF.

Only one count was recorded for this clonotype. The J gene is TRBJ2-1, the V gene TRBV7-8; D is possibly TRBD1 or TRBD2 (5 bases each). Per germline, CDR1 SGHVS and CDR2 FQNEAQ. V lost 1 base and J 2 bases, leaving 15 bases between the germline ends. The CDR3 loop spans 17 amino acids. DNA for the CDR3: TGTGCCAGCAGCTTAGGCGGCTCGAGGGGAGCCTACAATGAGCAGTTCTTC. Protein product: CASSLGGSRGAYNEQFF.

The chain uses TRBV20-1 and TRBJ1-5; unclear D gene. Germline lookup yields CDR1 DFQATT and CDR2 SNEGSKA (reference sequence). This CDR3 has 14 amino acids. V lost 4 bases, J lost 5 bases, and 15 bases lay in between. This CDR3 is CSATYNFGDQPQHF. CDR3 sequence (DNA): TGCAGTGCTACTTACAATTTTGGCGATCAGCCCCAGCATTTT.

There are a few counts of this clonotype. The chain is built from TRBV2 and TRBJ2-2, with D perhaps given as TRBD1 or TRBD2 (6 bases each). CDR1 and CDR2 from the germline V gene are SNHLY and FYNNEI. The length of the CDR3 is 16 residues. Trimming took 2 bases from V and 5 from J, leaving 15 bases between them. The CDR3 region is CASSEWGRRGTGELFF. CDR3 DNA: TGTGCCAGCAGTGAATGGGGACGGAGGGGGACCGGGGAGCTGTTTTTT. Filled out from reference TRBV2 and TRBJ2-2, the complete variable domain reads EPEVTQTPSHQVTQMGQEVILRCVPISNHLYFYWYRQILGQKVEFLVSFYNNEISEKSEIFDDQFSVERPDGSNFTLKIRSTKLEDSAMYFCASSEWGRRGTGELFFGEGSRLTVL.

This clonotype was seen at least ten times. The rearrangement links TRBV12-3 or TRBV12-4 to TRBJ1-3, with D maybe TRBD1 (6 bases). V was shortened by 3 bases and J by 0 bases, with 12 bases between the two germline ends. The CDR3 is 16 amino acids. CDR3 sequence: CASSFGTQLSGNTIYF. As DNA, the CDR3 is TGTGCCAGCAGTTTTGGGACACAACTCTCTGGAAACACCATATATTTT.

CDR3 protein: CASSQLGPWTHTQYF. The CDR3 DNA reads TGTGCCAGCAGCCAGCTGGGGCCTTGGACACATACGCAGTATTTT. The chain links TRBV3-1 to TRBJ2-3, with a weak D call TRBD1 (5 bases). CDR3 length equals 15 residues. Germline CDR1 LGHDT, CDR2 YNNKEL (reference sequence). The ends were cut back, 3 bases at V and 7 bases at J, with 17 bases in the middle.

V is TRBV7-3 and J is TRBJ2-2; 12 bases are shared with TRBD1. Germline trimming cut 5 bases from V and 6 bases from J; bases unmatched to any gene: 7. Germline CDR1 and CDR2: SGHTA and FQGTGA. This CDR3 is 16 amino acids long. DNA of the CDR3: TGTGCCAGCAGCCCTGCCGGGACAGGGGGCTCCGGGGAGCTGTTTTTT. This translates into CASSPAGTGGSGELFF.

This clonotype has a handful of counts. This rearrangement joins TRBV19 to TRBJ2-4, with TRBD1 matching 7 bases. This CDR3 spans 16 amino acids. The germline gives CDR1 LNHDA, CDR2 SQIVND (reference sequence). V shed 2 bases and J 3 bases; nucleotides not matched to a gene: 7. Here the CDR3 reads CASSIPPTGVKNIQYF. CDR3 bases: TGTGCCAGTAGTATACCACCTACAGGGGTCAAAAACATTCAGTACTTC. The full variable domain, in which reference TRBV19 and TRBJ2-4 provide the parts outside the CDR3, is DGGITQSPKYLFRKEGQNVTLSCEQNLNHDAMYWYRQDPGQGLRLIYYSQIVNDFQKGDIAEGYSVSREKKESFPLTVTSAQKNPTAFYLCASSIPPTGVKNIQYFGAGTRLSVL.

The rearrangement links TRBV11-3 to TRBJ2-1; D ambiguous. V shed 1 base and J shed 7 bases, with 14 bases lying between them. The V gene's germline CDR1 is SGHNT and CDR2 YENEEA. The length of the CDR3 is 15 residues. CDR3 sequence (DNA): TGTGCCAGCAGCTTAGGTCCGTTAGAATTTAATGAGCAGTTCTTC. Amino acid sequence: CASSLGPLEFNEQFF.

This clonotype was detected many times. This chain connects TRBV20-1 to TRBJ2-5; TRBD1 matches at 10 bases. CDR3 size: 14 residues. Germline CDR1 reads DFQATT; CDR2 reads SNEGSKA (reference sequence). The trim removed 1 base at V and 5 bases at J, leaving 4 bases unmatched. The CDR3, as DNA: TGCAGTGCTAGAGGGACAGGGGGTATGGAGACCCAGTACTTC. The encoded protein is CSARGTGGMETQYF.

This clonotype showed up just a few times. This chain uses TRBV29-1 with TRBJ1-2; D is perhaps TRBD1 (5 bases). Per the germline V gene, CDR1 is SQVTM and CDR2 is ANQGSEA. The length of the CDR3 is 17 residues. The germline V and J ends were trimmed by 2 bases and 3 bases, with 22 bases remaining between them. CDR3 bases: TGCAGCGTTGAATATCTGTTGGCGGACATCGGGGACTATGGCTACACCTTC. This encodes CSVEYLLADIGDYGYTF.

This clonotype showed up just a few times. The V call is TRBV27, the J call TRBJ2-7, with 10 bases identical to TRBD1. There are 15 residues in the CDR3. The V gene's germline CDR1 is MNHEY and CDR2 SMNVEV (reference sequence). The V and J ends lost 7 bases and 4 bases, in that order; junction bases with no gene match: 10. The CDR3 protein is CASTPQGQGLYEQYF. DNA of the CDR3: TGTGCCAGCACCCCCCAGGGACAGGGGCTATACGAGCAGTACTTC.

This clonotype occurred many times. The chain has TRBV12-3 or TRBV12-4 and TRBJ1-1; perhaps TRBD1 as D (6 bases). The CDR3 contains 14 residues. The V end lost 6 bases, the J end lost 1 base, and 12 bases lay between the germline ends. CDR3: CASRKQGGNTEAFF. Written as DNA, the CDR3 is TGTGCCAGCAGGAAACAGGGCGGGAACACTGAAGCTTTCTTT.